The next 5 T cell receptor beta chains were all read from a single sample in a study of early T cells in non-severe SARS-CoV-2 infection (dated by TCRdb to the early 2020s). The library was built by means of 5' RACE. Sequencer: NextSeq 500. TCRdb redid the processing of the public reads, applying fastp at Q25 and MiXCR, and retained in-frame beta chains. Rows with a matching CDR3 protein are joined into one entry that keeps the most common DNA and genes. The sample table holds about 53,000 distinct CDR3 sequences, of which 9% to 15% were seen once. The leading ten clones occupy over 2.5% of the sample. The sequenced sample was whole blood, obtained at baseline. The receptors stem from an adult who was a healthcare worker with PCR-confirmed SARS-CoV-2 infection or an uninfected control (not recorded which).

J is TRBJ2-1 and V is TRBV5-4, with D tentatively TRBD1 or TRBD2 (5 bases each). Per germline, CDR1 SGHNT and CDR2 YYREEE (reference sequence). V lost 4 bases and J lost 4, with 12 bases in between. There are 14 residues in the CDR3. The CDR3 DNA reads TGTGCCAGCAGCCCGTCGGGACCGTACAATGAGCAGTTCTTC. As protein: CASSPSGPYNEQFF.

This clonotype was seen a handful of times. V gene TRBV7-3 combines with J gene TRBJ2-3; D is ambiguous. The V and J ends lost 3 bases and 2 bases respectively, with 9 bases between them. Germline-derived CDR1 and CDR2 are SGHTA and FQGTGA. CDR3 length: 14 amino acids. As DNA, the CDR3 is TGTGCCAGCAGCTTCCGTCCTTCCACAGATACGCAGTATTTT. As protein: CASSFRPSTDTQYF.

The chain is built from TRBV28 and TRBJ1-4; tentative D call: TRBD1 (5 bases). Trimming pared 6 bases from V and 4 bases from J, leaving 18 bases between. The CDR3 runs to 16 residues. Germline-derived CDR1 and CDR2 are MDHEN and SYDVKM. Here the CDR3 reads CASRVGPGPVNEKLFF. CDR3 in DNA: TGTGCCAGCAGGGTTGGCCCGGGGCCTGTTAATGAAAAACTGTTTTTT.

There are a few counts of this clonotype. The genes are TRBV28 and TRBJ2-5; D unresolved. The germline V gene has CDR1 MDHEN and CDR2 SYDVKM. The CDR3 extends over 18 amino acids. V was clipped by 3 bases and J by 0 bases, with 20 bases between them. The CDR3 protein is CASSFVTGAPAYQETQYF. CDR3 nucleotide sequence: TGTGCCAGCAGTTTTGTGACGGGTGCCCCCGCATACCAAGAGACCCAGTACTTC.

This clonotype was seen a few times. The chain uses TRBV10-3 and TRBJ1-3, with D unresolved. Germline V gene lookup returns CDR1 ENHRY and CDR2 SYGVKD. This CDR3 region has 14 residues. Trimming removed 3 bases from V and 0 bases from J, with 6 bases in between. The CDR3, as DNA: TGTGCCATCAGTGACATGAACTCTGGAAACACCATATATTTT. Translated: CAISDMNSGNTIYF.